This entry lists 2 T cell receptor beta chains sequenced from one sample in a study of early T cells in non-severe SARS-CoV-2 infection. TCRdb re-called the 5' RACE reads with MiXCR, one entry per CDR3 protein. In the table there are about 33,000 distinct CDR3 sequences, around 5.8% of which are singletons. Sequenced: whole blood. These receptor sequences come from an adult who was a healthcare worker with PCR-confirmed SARS-CoV-2 infection or an uninfected control (not recorded which).

This clonotype was seen ten or more times. This chain joins TRBV20-1 and TRBJ1-5; possible D gene TRBD1, 6 bases. Germline lookup yields CDR1 DFQATT and CDR2 SNEGSKA (reference sequence). V lost 2 bases and J lost 7, with 18 bases in between. The CDR3 is 15 residues long. As DNA, the CDR3 is TGCAGTGCTAGACTTCGAACGGGGGCAGGGCAGCCCCAGCATTTT. Translated: CSARLRTGAGQPQHF.

The table lists this clonotype with a few counts. The rearrangement joins TRBV4-2 to TRBJ2-7; D unresolved. Germline CDR1 reads LGHNA; CDR2 reads YNFKEQ. V lost 0 bases and J lost 6, with 9 bases in between. The CDR3 is made up of 13 amino acids. Here the CDR3 DNA reads TGTGCCAGCAGCCAAGATGGAAAGGGCGAGCAGTACTTC. Translating it yields CASSQDGKGEQYF.